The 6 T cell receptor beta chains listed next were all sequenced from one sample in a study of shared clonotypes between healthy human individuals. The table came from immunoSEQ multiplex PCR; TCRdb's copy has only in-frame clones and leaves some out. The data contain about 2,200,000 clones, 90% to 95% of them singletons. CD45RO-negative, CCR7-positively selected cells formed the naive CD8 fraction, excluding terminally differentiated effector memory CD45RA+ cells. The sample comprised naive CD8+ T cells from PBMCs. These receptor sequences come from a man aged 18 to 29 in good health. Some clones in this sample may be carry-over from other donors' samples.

In DNA, the CDR3 is TGTGCCAGCAGCTGGGCCGGGACAGGGGATTACGAGCAGTACTTC. Translation gives CASSWAGTGDYEQYF. This sequence joins TRBV5-6 and TRBJ2-7; 10 nucleotides align to TRBD1. J lost 4 bases, V lost 3 bases, and 7 bases had no gene match. The CDR3 length is 15 residues. Germline CDR1 SGHDT, CDR2 YYEEEE.

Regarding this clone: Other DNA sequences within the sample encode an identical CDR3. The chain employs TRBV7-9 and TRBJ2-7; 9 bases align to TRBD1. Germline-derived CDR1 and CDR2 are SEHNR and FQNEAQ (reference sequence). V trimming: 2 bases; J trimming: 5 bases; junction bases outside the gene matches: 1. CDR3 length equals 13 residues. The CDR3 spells CASSLTGGNEQYF. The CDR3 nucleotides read TGTGCCAGCAGCTTAACAGGGGGCAACGAGCAGTACTTC.

The CDR3 DNA reads TGTGCCAGCAGCTTACAACAGCCCGGTTACGAGCAGTACTTC. This sequence encodes CASSLQQPGYEQYF. V and J are TRBV7-9 and TRBJ2-7; D is ambiguous. Trimming took 2 bases from V and 4 from J, leaving 12 bases between them. Germline CDR1 and CDR2: SEHNR and FQNEAQ (reference sequence). CDR3 length: 14 residues.

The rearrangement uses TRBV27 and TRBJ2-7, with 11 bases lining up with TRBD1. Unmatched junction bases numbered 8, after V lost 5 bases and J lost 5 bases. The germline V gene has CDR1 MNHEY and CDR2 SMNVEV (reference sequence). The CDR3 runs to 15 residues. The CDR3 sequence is CASSGWDRGFHEQYF. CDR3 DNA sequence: TGTGCCAGCAGTGGCTGGGACAGGGGGTTCCACGAGCAGTACTTC.

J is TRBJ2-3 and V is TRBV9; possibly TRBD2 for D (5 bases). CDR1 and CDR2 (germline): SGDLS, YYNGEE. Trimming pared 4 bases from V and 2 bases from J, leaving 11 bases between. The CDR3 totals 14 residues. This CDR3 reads CASSTWTSTDTQYF. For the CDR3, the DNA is TGTGCCAGCAGCACCTGGACTTCCACAGATACGCAGTATTTT.

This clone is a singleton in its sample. In DNA, the CDR3 is TGTGCCAGCAGCGCGACGGTAGATACGCAGTATTTT. As protein: CASSATVDTQYF. V and J are TRBV9 and TRBJ2-3; D not certain. Deletions cut 3 bases from V and 5 bases from J, with 7 bases between. Germline V gene lookup returns CDR1 SGDLS and CDR2 YYNGEE. CDR3 length: 12 residues.